This T cell receptor (beta chain) comes out of a study of blood T cell repertoires in COVID-19. Sequenced by immunoSEQ multiplex PCR; TCRdb stores in-frame clones only, minus some. The sample holds approximately 390,000 clones; roughly 88% are singletons and the top ten take about 2.1%. The CDR3 runs 16 residues. From germline, CDR1 is SGHRS and CDR2 YFSETQ. V lost 0 bases and J lost 4; bases outside the gene matches: 6. The specimen sequenced was PBMCs or T cells enriched from blood (not recorded which). This chain links TRBV5-1 with TRBJ2-3; 9 bases fit TRBD2. The TCR sequence derives from a woman aged 35 to 49 with acute COVID-19. The CDR3 reads CASSLVRGGAADTQYF. The DNA of the CDR3 is TGCGCCAGCAGCTTGGTTCGCGGGGGGGCTGCAGATACGCAGTATTTT. The whole variable domain, remainder taken from reference TRBV5-1 and TRBJ2-3, is KAGVTQTPRYLIKTRGQQVTLSCSPISGHRSVSWYQQTPGQGLQFLFEYFSETQRNKGNFPGRFSGRQFSNSRSEMNVSTLELGDSALYLCASSLVRGGAADTQYFGPGTRLTVL.